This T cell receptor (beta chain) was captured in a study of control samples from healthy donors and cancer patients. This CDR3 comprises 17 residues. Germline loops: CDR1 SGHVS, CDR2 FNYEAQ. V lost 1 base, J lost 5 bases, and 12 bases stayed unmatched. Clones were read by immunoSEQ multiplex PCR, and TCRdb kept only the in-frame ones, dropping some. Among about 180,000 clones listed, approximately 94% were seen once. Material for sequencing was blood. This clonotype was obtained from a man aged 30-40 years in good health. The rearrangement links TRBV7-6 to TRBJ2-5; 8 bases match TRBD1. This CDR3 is CASSLDIAGGVWETQYF. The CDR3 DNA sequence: TGTGCCAGCAGCTTAGATATTGCAGGGGGCGTCTGGGAGACCCAGTACTTC.